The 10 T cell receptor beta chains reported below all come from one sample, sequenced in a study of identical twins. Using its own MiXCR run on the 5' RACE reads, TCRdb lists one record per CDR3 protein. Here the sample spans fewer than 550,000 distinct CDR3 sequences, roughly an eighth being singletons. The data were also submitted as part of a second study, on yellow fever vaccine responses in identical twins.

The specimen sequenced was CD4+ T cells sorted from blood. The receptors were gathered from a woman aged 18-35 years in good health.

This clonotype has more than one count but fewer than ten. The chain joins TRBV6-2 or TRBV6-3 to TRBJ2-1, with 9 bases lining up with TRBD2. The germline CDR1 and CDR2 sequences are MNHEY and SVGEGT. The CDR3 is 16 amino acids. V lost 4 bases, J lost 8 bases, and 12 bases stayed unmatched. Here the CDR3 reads CASSSPGLAKAHEQFF. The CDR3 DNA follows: TGTGCCAGCAGTTCTCCGGGACTAGCCAAAGCTCATGAGCAGTTCTTC.

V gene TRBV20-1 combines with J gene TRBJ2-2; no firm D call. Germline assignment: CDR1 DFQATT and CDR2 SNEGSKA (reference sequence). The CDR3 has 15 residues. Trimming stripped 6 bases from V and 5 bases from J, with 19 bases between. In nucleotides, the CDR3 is TGCAGTGCCATGCTGCCTTTCTTAGGAACCGGGGAGCTGTTTTTT. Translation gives CSAMLPFLGTGELFF.

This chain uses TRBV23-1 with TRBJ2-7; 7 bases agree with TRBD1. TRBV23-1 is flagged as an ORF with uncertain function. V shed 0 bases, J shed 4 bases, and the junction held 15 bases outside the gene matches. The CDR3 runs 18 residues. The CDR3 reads CASSQSFVGGPPRYEQYF. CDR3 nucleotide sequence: TGCGCCAGCAGTCAATCGTTTGTAGGGGGCCCTCCCCGATACGAGCAGTACTTC.

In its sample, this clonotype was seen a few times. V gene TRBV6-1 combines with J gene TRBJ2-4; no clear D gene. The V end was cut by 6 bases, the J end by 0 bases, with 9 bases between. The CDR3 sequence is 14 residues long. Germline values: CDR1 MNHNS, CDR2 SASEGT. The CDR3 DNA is TGTGCCAGCAGCCTGACATCAGCCAAAAACATTCAGTACTTC. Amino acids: CASSLTSAKNIQYF.

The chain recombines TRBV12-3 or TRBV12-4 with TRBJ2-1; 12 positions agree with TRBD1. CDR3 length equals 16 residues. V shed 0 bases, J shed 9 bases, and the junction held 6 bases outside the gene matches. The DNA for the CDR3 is TGTGCCAGCAGTTTAGCGGGACAGGGGGCGCTAAGTGAGCAGTTCTTC. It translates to CASSLAGQGALSEQFF.

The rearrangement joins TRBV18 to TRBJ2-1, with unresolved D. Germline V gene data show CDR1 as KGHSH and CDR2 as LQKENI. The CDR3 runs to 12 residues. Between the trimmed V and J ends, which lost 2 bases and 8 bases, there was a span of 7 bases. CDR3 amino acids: CASSPGMHEQFF. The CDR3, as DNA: TGTGCCAGCTCACCAGGTATGCATGAGCAGTTCTTC.

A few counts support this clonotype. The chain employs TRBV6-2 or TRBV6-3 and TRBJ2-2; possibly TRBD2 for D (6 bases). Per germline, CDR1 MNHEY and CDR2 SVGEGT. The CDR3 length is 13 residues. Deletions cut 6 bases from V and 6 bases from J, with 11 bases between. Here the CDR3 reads CASRRGGSGELFF. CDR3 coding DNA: TGTGCCAGCAGACGGGGAGGTTCCGGGGAGCTGTTTTTT.

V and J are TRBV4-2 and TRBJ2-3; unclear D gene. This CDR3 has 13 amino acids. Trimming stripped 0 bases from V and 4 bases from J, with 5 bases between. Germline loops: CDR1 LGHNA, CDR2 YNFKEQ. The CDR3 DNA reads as TGTGCCAGCAGCCAAGATTGGGCAGATACGCAGTATTTT. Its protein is CASSQDWADTQYF.

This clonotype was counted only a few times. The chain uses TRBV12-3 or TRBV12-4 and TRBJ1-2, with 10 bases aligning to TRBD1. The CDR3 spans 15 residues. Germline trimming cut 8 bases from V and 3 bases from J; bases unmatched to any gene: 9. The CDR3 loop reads CASGRRDRGDYGYTF. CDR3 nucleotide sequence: TGTGCCAGCGGTCGAAGGGACAGGGGAGACTATGGCTACACCTTC.

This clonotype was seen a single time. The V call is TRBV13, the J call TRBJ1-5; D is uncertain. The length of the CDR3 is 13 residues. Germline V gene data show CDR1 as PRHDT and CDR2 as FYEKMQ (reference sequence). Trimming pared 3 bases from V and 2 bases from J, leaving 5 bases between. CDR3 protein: CASSFSRNQPQHF. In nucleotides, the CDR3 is TGTGCCAGCAGCTTCTCACGCAATCAGCCCCAGCATTTT.